This T cell receptor (beta chain) was documented in a study of blood T cells in healthy people across ages. General study points: The study regarded diversity estimates from one million T cells as underestimates.

The CDR3 sequence is 15 residues long. Germline V gene sequence: CDR1 MDHEN, CDR2 SYDVKM. The V gene lost 2 bases and the J gene lost 5 bases, with 15 bases spanning the gap. A minimum of 6 million PBMCs was isolated per sample. As concerns this clonotype: The antigen remains unidentified.

PCR was performed a second time for roughly 7 to 11 cycles using a sample-barcoded 5' primer and a J-beta primer mix. MiXCR, applied by TCRdb to the 5' RACE reads, yields one record per CDR3 protein. The sample records some 1.8 million distinct CDR3 sequences, 39% being singletons. Material for sequencing was blood. The rearrangement links TRBV28 to TRBJ2-5; no reliable D call. This sequence originates from a human donor in good health. This chain's CDR3 is CASSLGQDHGETQYF. The CDR3 coding sequence is TGTGCCAGCAGTTTAGGGCAGGACCACGGGGAGACCCAGTACTTC.